The 3 T cell receptor beta chains listed next were all sequenced from one sample in a study of T-cell memory formation after mild COVID-19. MiXCR, run by TCRdb on the 5' RACE reads, gives a single entry per CDR3 protein. This table has some 210,000 distinct CDR3 sequences, 25% to 35% appearing once. The sample taken for sequencing was PBMCs or a T cell subset sorted from them (not recorded which). The receptors were sampled from an adult woman who had mild COVID-19 (a few samples of this study predate the infection). Cell type and time point are not known.

The chain has TRBV2 and TRBJ2-1; possibly TRBD2 for D (5 bases). The CDR3 sequence is 14 residues long. The V gene lost 3 bases and the J gene lost 9 bases, with 15 bases spanning the gap. In germline, CDR1 is SNHLY, CDR2 FYNNEI. CDR3 protein: CASSDLERLGEQFF. Here the CDR3 DNA reads TGTGCCAGCAGTGACCTAGAGCGGTTGGGTGAGCAGTTCTTC.

This clonotype was seen a few times. V and J are TRBV15 and TRBJ2-7, with D perhaps matching TRBD2 (6 bases). There are 16 residues in the CDR3. The V gene lost 1 base and the J gene lost 3 bases, with 16 bases spanning the gap. Looked up from germline, CDR1 is LNHNV and CDR2 is YYDKDF (reference sequence). This CDR3 reads CATSRGSGDSFYEQYF. The CDR3 coding sequence is TGTGCCACCAGCAGAGGGTCGGGGGATTCATTCTACGAGCAGTACTTC.

V gene TRBV5-1 combines with J gene TRBJ2-2, with D possibly being TRBD2 (6 bases). Trimming cost V 0 bases and J 5 bases, with 14 bases left between them. The CDR3 runs 16 residues. The germline CDR1 and CDR2 sequences are SGHRS and YFSETQ. In nucleotides, the CDR3 is TGCGCCAGCAGCTTGGCCGTGGCGGGAATTACCGGGGAGCTGTTTTTT. Its translation is CASSLAVAGITGELFF. The whole variable domain, filled in from reference TRBV5-1 and TRBJ2-2, reads KAGVTQTPRYLIKTRGQQVTLSCSPISGHRSVSWYQQTPGQGLQFLFEYFSETQRNKGNFPGRFSGRQFSNSRSEMNVSTLELGDSALYLCASSLAVAGITGELFFGEGSRLTVL.